This note documents a single TCR beta chain sequence. As yet, its antigen is unknown. Between the trimmed V and J ends, which lost 6 bases and 2 bases, there was a span of 16 bases. This CDR3 has 16 amino acids. CDR1 LNHDA and CDR2 SQIVND come from the germline V gene (reference sequence). The PCR made use of 60 Vbeta and 13 Jbeta primers. Clones were read by immunoSEQ multiplex PCR, and TCRdb kept only the in-frame ones, dropping some. There are 150,000 to 200,000 clones in the sample; 77% occur only once, and roughly 1.5% lies in the top ten. The data stem from a study of cytomegalovirus exposure and HLA in healthy donors. Study results and caveats: Among TCR beta chains, those listed as cytomegalovirus-associated numbered around 180. The classifier, whose performance was assessed in both the original and validation cohorts, reportedly diagnosed cytomegalovirus status with high specificity and sensitivity.

The origin of this receptor is a man younger than 30 in good health and CMV-seronegative. V usage is TRBV19 and J usage is TRBJ2-2; D is possibly TRBD1 (6 bases). Material: PBMCs. The DNA of the CDR3 is TGTGCCAGTAGGGTACAGGGAAGGATTAACACCGGGGAGCTGTTTTTT. Amino acids: CASRVQGRINTGELFF.